This entry concerns a single TCR beta chain. Germline CDR1 and CDR2: MNHNY and SVGAGI (reference sequence). The CDR3 extends over 13 amino acids. V lost 7 bases to trimming and J lost 6 bases; unmatched junction nucleotides: 4. The sample originates from a study of cytomegalovirus exposure and HLA in healthy donors. Amplification used 60 Vbeta primers and 13 Jbeta primers. Produced via immunoSEQ multiplex PCR; TCRdb's table is partial and in-frame only. The profile covers 220,000 or so clones, with 70% to 80% appearing a single time and under 2% taken by the ten largest. Specimen: PBMCs. The V and J genes are TRBV6-6 and TRBJ2-1, with 9 bases lining up with TRBD1. The sequence was collected from a woman in her twenties or thirties in good health and CMV-seronegative. The CDR3 region is CASTRTGVNEQFF. The CDR3 DNA is TGTGCCAGCACCAGGACAGGGGTCAATGAGCAGTTCTTC.